This is a list of T cell receptor beta chains from one sample in a study of response to subunit inactivated influenza vaccine. TCRdb used MiXCR to reprocess the RT-PCR reads, holding one entry per CDR3 protein. The top ten clones hold around 6.5% of a sample with 650,000 to 850,000 distinct CDR3 sequences, about 14% of them seen once. The sample in question was PBMCs from blood, obtained approximately 15 days before vaccination. The source of these receptors is a man aged 50-59 years who received an inactivated influenza vaccine. CDR3s include the opening cysteine and the closing phenylalanine or tryptophan. Each record gives: CDR3 protein, CDR3 DNA, J gene, clone size, D gene, V gene. D genes are given only for firm matches. Not every row has a clone size; where given, it reads once, few, many or a size class.

CDR3 protein: CSVERGIDEQYF
CDR3 DNA: TGCAGCGTTGAAAGAGGGATCGACGAGCAGTACTTC
J gene: TRBJ2-7
clone size: NA
D gene: NA
V gene: TRBV29-1

CDR3 protein: CATTPGQSNTEAFF
CDR3 DNA: TGTGCCACCACCCCGGGACAGTCGAACACTGAAGCTTTCTTT
J gene: TRBJ1-1
clone size: few
D gene: TRBD1
V gene: TRBV11-2

CDR3 protein: CSAMGGVAYEQYF
CDR3 DNA: TGCAGTGCTATGGGGGGGGTTGCCTACGAGCAGTACTTC
J gene: TRBJ2-7
clone size: NA
D gene: TRBD2
V gene: TRBV20-1

CDR3 protein: CSAVEGSGAANYGYTF
CDR3 DNA: TGCAGTGCTGTAGAGGGTTCGGGGGCAGCTAACTATGGCTACACCTTC
J gene: TRBJ1-2
clone size: few
D gene: NA
V gene: TRBV20-1

CDR3 protein: CSAPNVGVSYEQYF
CDR3 DNA: TGCAGTGCCCCTAACGTGGGGGTCTCCTACGAGCAGTACTTC
J gene: TRBJ2-7
clone size: few
D gene: NA
V gene: TRBV20-1

CDR3 protein: CASSISGLAGNINEQFF
CDR3 DNA: TGTGCCAGTAGTATATCTGGACTAGCGGGGAATATAAATGAGCAGTTCTTC
J gene: TRBJ2-1
clone size: few
D gene: TRBD2
V gene: TRBV19

CDR3 protein: CASKASAQKSYEQYF
CDR3 DNA: TGCGCCAGCAAGGCTAGCGCTCAAAAATCCTACGAGCAGTACTTC
J gene: TRBJ2-7
clone size: few
D gene: NA
V gene: TRBV5-1

CDR3 protein: CAISLGTGRANEQFF
CDR3 DNA: TGTGCCATCAGCCTCGGGACAGGGAGGGCCAATGAGCAGTTCTTC
J gene: TRBJ2-1
clone size: few
D gene: TRBD1
V gene: TRBV10-3

CDR3 protein: CATSRATSGRADTQYF
CDR3 DNA: TGTGCCACCAGCAGAGCGACTAGCGGGAGGGCAGATACGCAGTATTTT
J gene: TRBJ2-3
clone size: few
D gene: TRBD2
V gene: TRBV15

CDR3 protein: CASSRGLAGVWNIQYF
CDR3 DNA: TGTGCCAGCAGCCGCGGACTAGCGGGAGTGTGGAACATTCAGTACTTC
J gene: TRBJ2-4
clone size: NA
D gene: TRBD2
V gene: TRBV6-1

CDR3 protein: CSARGGGNYGYTF
CDR3 DNA: TGCAGTGCTAGAGGGGGGGGGAACTATGGCTACACCTTC
J gene: TRBJ1-2
clone size: few
D gene: NA
V gene: TRBV20-1